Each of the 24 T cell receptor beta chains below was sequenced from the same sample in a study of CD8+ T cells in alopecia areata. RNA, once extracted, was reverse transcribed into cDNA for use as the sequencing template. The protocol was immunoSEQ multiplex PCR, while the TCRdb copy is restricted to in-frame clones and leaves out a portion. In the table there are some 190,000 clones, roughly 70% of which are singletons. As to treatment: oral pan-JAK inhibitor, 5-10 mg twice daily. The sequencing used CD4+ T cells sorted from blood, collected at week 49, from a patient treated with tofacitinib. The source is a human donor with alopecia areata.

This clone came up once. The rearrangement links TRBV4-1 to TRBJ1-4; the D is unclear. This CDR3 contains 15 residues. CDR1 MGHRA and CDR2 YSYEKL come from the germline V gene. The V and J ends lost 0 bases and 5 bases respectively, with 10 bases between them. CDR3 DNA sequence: TGCGCCAGCAGCCAAGATGTCAGTGCAAATGAAAAACTGTTTTTT. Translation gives CASSQDVSANEKLFF.

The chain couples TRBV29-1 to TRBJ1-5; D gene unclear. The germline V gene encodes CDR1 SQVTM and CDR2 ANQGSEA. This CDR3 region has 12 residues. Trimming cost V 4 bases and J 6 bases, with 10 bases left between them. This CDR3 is CSVGTLGQPQHF. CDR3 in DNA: TGCAGCGTTGGGACTCTTGGTCAGCCCCAGCATTTT.

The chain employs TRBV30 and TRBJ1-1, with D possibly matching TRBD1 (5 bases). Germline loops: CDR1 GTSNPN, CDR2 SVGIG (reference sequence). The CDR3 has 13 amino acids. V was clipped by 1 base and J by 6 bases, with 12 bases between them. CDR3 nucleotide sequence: TGTGCCTGGAGTGCGGGGCCAAACTCTGAAGCTTTCTTT. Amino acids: CAWSAGPNSEAFF. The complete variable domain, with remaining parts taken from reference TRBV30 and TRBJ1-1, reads SQTIHQWPATLVQPVGSPLSLECTVEGTSNPNLYWYRQAAGRGLQLLFYSVGIGQISSEVPQNLSASRPQDRQFILSSKKLLLSDSGFYLCAWSAGPNSEAFFGQGTRLTVV.

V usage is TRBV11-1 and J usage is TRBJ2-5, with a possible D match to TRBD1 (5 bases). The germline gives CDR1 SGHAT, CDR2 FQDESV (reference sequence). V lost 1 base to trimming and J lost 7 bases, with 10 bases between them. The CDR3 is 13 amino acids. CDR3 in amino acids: CASSLGQRGTQYF. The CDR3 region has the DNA TGTGCCAGCAGCTTAGGACAGCGCGGGACCCAGTACTTC.

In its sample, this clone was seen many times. The CDR3 DNA sequence: TGTGCCAGCAGCGTTAGGCCCTACGAGCAGTACTTC. Protein: CASSVRPYEQYF. The chain recombines TRBV7-2 with TRBJ2-7; no definite D call. The CDR3 spans 12 residues. V was cut by 5 bases and J by 2 bases, with 7 bases left in between. Germline V gene data show CDR1 as SGHTA and CDR2 as FQGNSA.

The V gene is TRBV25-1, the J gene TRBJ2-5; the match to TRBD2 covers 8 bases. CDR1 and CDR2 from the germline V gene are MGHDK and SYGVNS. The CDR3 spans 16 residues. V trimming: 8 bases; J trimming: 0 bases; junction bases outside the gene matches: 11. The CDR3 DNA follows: TGTGCCAGCTCCGGGACTAGGGGAGGGTACCAAGAGACCCAGTACTTC. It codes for CASSGTRGGYQETQYF.

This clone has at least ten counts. The CDR3 sequence: CASSGQRTNRYEQYF. CDR3 bases: TGTGCCAGCAGTGGACAAAGGACGAACCGCTACGAGCAGTACTTC. The rearrangement joins TRBV6-1 to TRBJ2-7; D unresolved. The V end was cut by 4 bases, the J end by 3 bases, with 16 bases between. In germline, CDR1 is MNHNS, CDR2 SASEGT. The length of the CDR3 is 15 residues.

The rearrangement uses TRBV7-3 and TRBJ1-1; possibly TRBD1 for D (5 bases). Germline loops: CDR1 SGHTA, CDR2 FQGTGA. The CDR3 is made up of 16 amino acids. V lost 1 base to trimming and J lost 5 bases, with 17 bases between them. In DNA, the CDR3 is TGTGCCAGCAGCTTAATCGCGCTCGGGGGGGAAACTGAAGCTTTCTTT. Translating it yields CASSLIALGGETEAFF.

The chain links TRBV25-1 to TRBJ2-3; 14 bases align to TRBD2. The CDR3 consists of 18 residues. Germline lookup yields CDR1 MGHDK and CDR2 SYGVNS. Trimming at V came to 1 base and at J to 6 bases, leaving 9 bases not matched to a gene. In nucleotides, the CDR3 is TGTGCCAGCAGTGAATCAAGACTAGCGGGGGGGAAGCCCGATACGCAGTATTTT. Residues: CASSESRLAGGKPDTQYF.

The CDR3 region has the DNA TGTGCCAGCAGTTTAAGGACAGGGGACCGCAATCAGCCCCAGCATTTT. This gives the protein CASSLRTGDRNQPQHF. This sequence joins TRBV27 and TRBJ1-5; 9 bases fit TRBD1. V lost 2 bases and J lost 2; bases outside the gene matches: 4. The length of the CDR3 is 16 residues. CDR1 and CDR2 (germline): MNHEY, SMNVEV (reference sequence).

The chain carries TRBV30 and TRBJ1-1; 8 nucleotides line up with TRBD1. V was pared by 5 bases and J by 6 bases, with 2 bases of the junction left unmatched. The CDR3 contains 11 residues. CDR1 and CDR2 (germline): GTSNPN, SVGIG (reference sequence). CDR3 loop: CAWDRGSEAFF. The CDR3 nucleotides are TGTGCCTGGGACAGGGGTTCTGAAGCTTTCTTT.

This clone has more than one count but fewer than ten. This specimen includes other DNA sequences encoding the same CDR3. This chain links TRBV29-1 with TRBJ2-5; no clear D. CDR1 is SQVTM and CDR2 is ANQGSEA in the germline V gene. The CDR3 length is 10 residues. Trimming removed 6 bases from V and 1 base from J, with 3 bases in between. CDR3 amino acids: CSVAQETQYF. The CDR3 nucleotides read TGCAGCGTCGCCCAAGAGACCCAGTACTTC.

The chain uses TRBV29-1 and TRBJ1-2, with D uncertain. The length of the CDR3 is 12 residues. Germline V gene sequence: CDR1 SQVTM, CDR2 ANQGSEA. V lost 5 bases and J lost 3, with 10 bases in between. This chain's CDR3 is CSVRVSDYGYTF. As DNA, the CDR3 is TGCAGCGTTAGGGTCTCGGACTATGGCTACACCTTC.

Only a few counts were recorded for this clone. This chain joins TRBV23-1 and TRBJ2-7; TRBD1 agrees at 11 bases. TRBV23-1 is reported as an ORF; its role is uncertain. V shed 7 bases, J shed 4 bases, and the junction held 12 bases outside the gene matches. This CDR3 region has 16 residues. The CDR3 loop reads CASTQRRGQGDYEQYF. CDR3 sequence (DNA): TGCGCCAGCACCCAAAGGAGGGGACAGGGGGATTACGAGCAGTACTTC.

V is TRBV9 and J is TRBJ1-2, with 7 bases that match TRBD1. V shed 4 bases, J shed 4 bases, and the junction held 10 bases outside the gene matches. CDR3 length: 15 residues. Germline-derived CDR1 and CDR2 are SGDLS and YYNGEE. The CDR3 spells CASSPRWDSPYGYTF. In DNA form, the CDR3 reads TGTGCCAGCAGCCCGCGCTGGGACAGCCCCTATGGCTACACCTTC.

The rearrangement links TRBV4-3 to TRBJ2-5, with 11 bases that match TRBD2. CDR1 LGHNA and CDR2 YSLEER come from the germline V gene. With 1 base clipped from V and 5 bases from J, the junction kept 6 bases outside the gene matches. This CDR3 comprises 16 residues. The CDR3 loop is CASSQASGGPGETQYF. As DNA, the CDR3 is TGCGCCAGCAGCCAAGCTAGCGGGGGGCCGGGGGAGACCCAGTACTTC.

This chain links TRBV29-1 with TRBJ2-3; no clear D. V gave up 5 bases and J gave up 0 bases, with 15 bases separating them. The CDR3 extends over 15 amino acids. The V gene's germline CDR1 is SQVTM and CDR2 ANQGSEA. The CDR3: CSVWLGQDSTDTQYF. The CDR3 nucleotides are TGCAGCGTTTGGCTCGGGCAGGATAGCACAGATACGCAGTATTTT.

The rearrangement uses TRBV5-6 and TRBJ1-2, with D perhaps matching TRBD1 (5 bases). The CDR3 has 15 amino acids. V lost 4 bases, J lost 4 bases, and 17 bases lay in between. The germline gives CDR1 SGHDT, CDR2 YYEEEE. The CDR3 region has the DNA TGTGCCAGCAGCCAGGGACCCCACGAGGGCTATGGCTACACCTTC. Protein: CASSQGPHEGYGYTF. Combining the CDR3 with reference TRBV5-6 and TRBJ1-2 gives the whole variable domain DAGVTQSPTHLIKTRGQQVTLRCSPKSGHDTVSWYQQALGQGPQFIFQYYEEEERQRGNFPDRFSGHQFPNYSSELNVNALLLGDSALYLCASSQGPHEGYGYTFGSGTRLTVV.

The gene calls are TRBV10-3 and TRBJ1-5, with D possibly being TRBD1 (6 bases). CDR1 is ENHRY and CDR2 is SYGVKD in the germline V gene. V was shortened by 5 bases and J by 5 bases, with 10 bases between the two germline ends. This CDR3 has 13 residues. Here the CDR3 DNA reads TGTGCCATCAGTCCGACAGGAGATCAGCCCCAGCATTTT. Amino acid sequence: CAISPTGDQPQHF.

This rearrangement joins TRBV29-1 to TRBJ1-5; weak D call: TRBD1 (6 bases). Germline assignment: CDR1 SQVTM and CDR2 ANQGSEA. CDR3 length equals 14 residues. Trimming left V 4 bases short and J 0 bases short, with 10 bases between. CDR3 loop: CSVGGQNSNQPQHF. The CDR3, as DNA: TGCAGCGTTGGAGGACAGAATAGCAATCAGCCCCAGCATTTT.

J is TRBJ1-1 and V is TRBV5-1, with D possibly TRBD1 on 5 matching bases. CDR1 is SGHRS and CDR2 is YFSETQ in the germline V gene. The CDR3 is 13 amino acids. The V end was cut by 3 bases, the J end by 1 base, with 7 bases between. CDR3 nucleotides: TGCGCCAGCAGCTCACAGGAGAACACTGAAGCTTTCTTT. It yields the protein CASSSQENTEAFF.

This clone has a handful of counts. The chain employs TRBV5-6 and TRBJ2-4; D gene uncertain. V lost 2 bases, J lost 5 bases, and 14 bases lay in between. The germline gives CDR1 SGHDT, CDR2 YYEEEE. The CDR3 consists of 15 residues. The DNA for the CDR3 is TGTGCCAGCAGCTTTACGGGCGGCATTGAAAACATTCAGTACTTC. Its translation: CASSFTGGIENIQYF.

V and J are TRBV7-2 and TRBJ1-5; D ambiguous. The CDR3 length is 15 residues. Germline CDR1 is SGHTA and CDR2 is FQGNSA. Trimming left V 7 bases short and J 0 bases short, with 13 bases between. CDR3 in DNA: TGTGCCAGCAACCAAGGGATTTATAGCAATCAGCCCCAGCATTTT. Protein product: CASNQGIYSNQPQHF.

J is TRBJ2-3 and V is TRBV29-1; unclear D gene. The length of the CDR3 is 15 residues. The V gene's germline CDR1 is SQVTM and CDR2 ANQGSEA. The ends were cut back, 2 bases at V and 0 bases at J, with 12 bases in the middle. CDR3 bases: TGCAGCGTTGAACACAGCAGAGCTAGCACAGATACGCAGTATTTT. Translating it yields CSVEHSRASTDTQYF.